This T cell receptor beta chain was recovered during a study of T cell responses to AZD1222 COVID-19 vaccine. Using immunoSEQ multiplex PCR, the repertoire was profiled, and TCRdb retains in-frame clones only, with some absent. The table shows approximately 210,000 clones, with 94% occurring only once. In the case of this clone: As yet, its antigen is unknown.

The CDR3 consists of 14 residues. Germline V gene lookup returns CDR1 SGHTA and CDR2 FQGNSA. Between the trimmed V and J ends, which lost 6 bases and 7 bases, there was a span of 15 bases. Points from the study as a whole: Baseline antibody screening turned up just a handful of seropositive AZD1222 recipients. Repertoire sampling happened only post peak T cell response. Across the whole spike, CD4 TCRs peaked at regions 160-218 and 743-854. A reported finding is that nearly half of spike-specific TCRs target unmutated variant regions.

The chain uses TRBV7-2 and TRBJ2-2; no definite D call. The material sequenced was peripheral blood, taken 28 days after the second dose of the MenACWY control vaccine. The receptor comes from an adult who received the MenACWY meningococcal vaccine as a control. The CDR3 region is CASRRARPSGELFF. As DNA, the CDR3 is TGTGCCAGCAGGAGAGCACGGCCTAGCGGGGAGCTGTTTTTT.